One sample yielded the 4 T cell receptor beta chains listed below, sequenced in a study of T cell changes during pregnancy in multiple sclerosis. TCRdb's table, derived via immunoSEQ multiplex PCR, lists solely in-frame clones and lacks some. The sample includes fewer than 95,000 clones, just under 95% seen only once; the top ten take roughly 4%. The source material was peripheral blood, sampled in the first trimester of pregnancy. These receptors were taken from a female donor with multiple sclerosis, enrolled in a pregnancy study.

The chain uses TRBV19 and TRBJ1-1; 9 nucleotides align to TRBD1. Looked up from germline, CDR1 is LNHDA and CDR2 is SQIVND (reference sequence). The J segment lost 7 bases and the V segment lost 6 bases, leaving 6 bases of the junction unmatched. The CDR3 covers 13 residues. DNA of the CDR3: TGTGCCAGTAGATACCGGGACAGGGTTGAAGCTTTCTTT. Amino acid sequence: CASRYRDRVEAFF.

The chain couples TRBV7-9 to TRBJ1-5; D unresolved. This CDR3 region has 14 residues. Per germline, CDR1 SEHNR and CDR2 FQNEAQ (reference sequence). Trimming left V 5 bases short and J 0 bases short, with 8 bases between. Here the CDR3 DNA reads TGTGCCAGCAGCCAGGATTTTAGCAATCAGCCCCAGCATTTT. Amino acids: CASSQDFSNQPQHF.

The genes are TRBV21-1 and TRBJ1-2. TRBV21-1 is assigned pseudogene status. The CDR3 consists of 14 residues. As DNA, the CDR3 is TGTGCCGGAAACTGGAGGGCAACAAACTATGGCTACACCTTC. Translation gives CAGNWRATNYGYTF.

The chain couples TRBV5-6 to TRBJ2-1, with TRBD2 matching 7 bases. V was pared by 1 base and J by 6 bases, with 7 bases of the junction left unmatched. CDR1 SGHDT and CDR2 YYEEEE come from the germline V gene. The CDR3 has 15 residues. The CDR3 region is CASSLPNRGVNEQFF. For the CDR3, the DNA is TGTGCCAGCAGCTTGCCGAACCGGGGGGTCAATGAGCAGTTCTTC.